Listed below are T cell receptor beta chains from one sample, sequenced in a study of blood T cell repertoires in COVID-19. Using immunoSEQ multiplex PCR, the repertoire was profiled, and TCRdb retains in-frame clones only, with some absent. Among about 400,000 clones listed, around 89% were seen once. Sequencing was done on a sample of peripheral blood. These receptors came from a woman under 40 with acute or convalescent COVID-19. Both conserved end residues are part of each CDR3. A D gene is named only where the DNA matches it firmly. Clone size is shown for a subset of rows, as once, few, many or a class of expanded clone.

clone_size	j_call	d_call	v_call	cdr3_nt	cdr3_aa
.	TRBJ2-5	TRBD2	TRBV4-2	TGTGCCAGCAGCCAAGATGTCGGTTGGCGGGGGGGCGAGGAGACCCAGTACTTC	CASSQDVGWRGGEETQYF
.	TRBJ2-7	TRBD1	TRBV27	TGTGCCAGCAGAGAGGCTGGGACAGGGAATCCCTACGAGCAGTACTTC	CASREAGTGNPYEQYF
.	TRBJ1-6	TRBD1	TRBV4-1	TGCGCCAGCAGCCAAGGGGACAGGGGTAATAATTCACCCCTCCACTTT	CASSQGDRGNNSPLHF
once	TRBJ2-7	TRBD1	TRBV9	TGTGCCAGCAGCGTAGAAGGGGGACAGGGGGTTGGCGAGCAGTACTTC	CASSVEGGQGVGEQYF
.	TRBJ1-2	.	TRBV5-1	TGCGCCAGCAGCTCAGGGATCTATGGCTACACCTTC	CASSSGIYGYTF
.	TRBJ2-3	TRBD2	TRBV6-2/TRBV6-3	TGTGCCAGCAGTTACGGGGGGGGCACAGATACGCAGTATTTT	CASSYGGGTDTQYF
.	TRBJ1-1	.	TRBV7-9	TGTGCCAGCAGCTTAAATCACAGCCCGAACACTGAAGCTTTCTTT	CASSLNHSPNTEAFF
.	TRBJ1-4	TRBD1	TRBV2	TGTGCCAGCAGGGGACAGCTTAATGAAAAACTGTTTTTT	CASRGQLNEKLFF
.	TRBJ2-7	TRBD2	TRBV7-6	TGTGCCAGCAGCCATAGCGGGGGGGACTACGAGCAGTACTTC	CASSHSGGDYEQYF
.	TRBJ1-2	.	TRBV7-9	TGTGCCAGCAGCTACCACGATGAGGGTGGCTACACCTTC	CASSYHDEGGYTF
once	TRBJ2-5	.	TRBV3-1/TRBV3-2	TGTGCCAGCAGCCTCGAACATTTACCGGGAGAGACCCAGTACTTC	CASSLEHLPGETQYF
.	TRBJ2-1	.	TRBV4-1	TGCGCCAGCAGCCAAGACCTTAGCCGGAGGACTGAGCAGTTCTTC	CASSQDLSRRTEQFF
few	TRBJ2-3	.	TRBV9	TGTGCCAGCAGCCCCCCAAGCCATGCAGATACGCAGTATTTT	CASSPPSHADTQYF
.	TRBJ2-7	TRBD1	TRBV7-6	TGTGCCAGCAGCCCCAGGGACAGGGCGGGGGAGCAGTACTTC	CASSPRDRAGEQYF
.	TRBJ2-2	TRBD2	TRBV7-6	TGTGCCAGCAGCGAAGGACTAGCGGGGGTCACCGGGGAGCTGTTTTTT	CASSEGLAGVTGELFF
.	TRBJ2-5	.	TRBV20-1	TGCAGTGCTCCCACTCGAGAGACCCAGTACTTC	CSAPTRETQYF
.	TRBJ1-6	.	TRBV6-5	TGTGCCAGCAGTTACCAAGGTGAAAGGGGTTCACCCCTCCACTTT	CASSYQGERGSPLHF
.	TRBJ2-5	.	TRBV5-1	TGCGCCAGTACGACGGGACATGGGCGTGAGACCCAGTACTTC	CASTTGHGRETQYF
.	TRBJ2-2	TRBD1	TRBV4-1	TGCGCCAGCAGCCAACCGGACAGGGGGCGGACCGGGGAGCTGTTTTTT	CASSQPDRGRTGELFF
.	TRBJ2-2	TRBD2	TRBV28	TGTGCCAGCAGTTCGATGAGGGAGCGGGGGGACACCGGGGAGCTGTTTTTT	CASSSMRERGDTGELFF
.	TRBJ1-1	.	TRBV28	TGTGCCAGCAGTTATACCTTACGTCGGGGGGACGCTGAAGCTTTCTTT	CASSYTLRRGDAEAFF
.	TRBJ1-4	TRBD1	TRBV6-1	TGTGCCAGCAGTGAGACAGGGAATGAAAAACTGTTTTTT	CASSETGNEKLFF
.	TRBJ2-7	.	TRBV2	TGTGCCAGCAGTTTACAGGGAGCGCCCTACGAGCAGTACTTC	CASSLQGAPYEQYF
.	TRBJ2-5	.	TRBV19	TGTGCCAGTAGTACCGTGGGAGCGGCAGAGACCCAGTACTTC	CASSTVGAAETQYF
.	TRBJ1-2	.	TRBV6-5	TGTGCCAGCAGTTACTCCCGATTCGAGGGCTACACCTTC	CASSYSRFEGYTF
.	TRBJ2-5	.	TRBV4-1	TGCGCCAGCAGCCGGCCGGGGATTAGCGGAAAAGAGACCCAGTACTTC	CASSRPGISGKETQYF
.	TRBJ1-2	TRBD1	TRBV6-5	TGTGCCAGCAGTTGGGACAGCTTTAACTATGGCTACACCTTC	CASSWDSFNYGYTF
.	TRBJ2-7	.	TRBV10-2	TGCGCCAGCACGGACGTACAGGCCGAGCAGTACTTC	CASTDVQAEQYF
.	TRBJ2-1	.	TRBV12-3/TRBV12-4	TGTGCCAGCAGTTTGGGGAGCCATGAGCAGTTCTTC	CASSLGSHEQFF
.	TRBJ1-1	.	TRBV5-4	TGTGCCAGCAGCCCCCAGGGCTCGAACACTGAAGCTTTCTTT	CASSPQGSNTEAFF
.	TRBJ1-1	TRBD1	TRBV5-1	TGCGCCAGCAGCTTGACGAACAGGGGTGAAAGTACGGCCACTGAAGCTTTCTTT	CASSLTNRGESTATEAFF
once	TRBJ1-6	TRBD1	TRBV5-1	TGCGCCAGCAGCTTAACGGGACAGGATAATTCACCCCTCCACTTT	CASSLTGQDNSPLHF
.	TRBJ2-5	TRBD2	TRBV6-5	TGTGCCAGCAGTTACGCTAGCGGGGGGTTTAGAGAGACCCAGTACTTC	CASSYASGGFRETQYF
.	TRBJ2-7	.	TRBV2	TGTGCCAGCAGCCGGGTTACCTACGAGCAGTACTTC	CASSRVTYEQYF
.	TRBJ2-3	TRBD1	TRBV19	TGTGCCAGTAGCGCTACAGGGGACAGGGATACGCAGTATTTT	CASSATGDRDTQYF
few	TRBJ1-4	TRBD1	TRBV5-4	TGTGCCAGCAGCCTTGGGACAGGTGGCGAAAAACTGTTTTTT	CASSLGTGGEKLFF
.	TRBJ1-5	.	TRBV30	TGTGCCTGGGAGGGGGGGCTTAATCAGCCCCAGCATTTT	CAWEGGLNQPQHF
.	TRBJ1-2	TRBD1	TRBV30	TGTGCCTGGAGTGGGACAGGGAAAATCACTAACTATGGCTACACCTTC	CAWSGTGKITNYGYTF
.	TRBJ1-5	.	TRBV7-8	TGTGCCAGCAGCTTGGAGGGATATAGCAATCAGCCCCAGCATTTT	CASSLEGYSNQPQHF
few	TRBJ1-6	.	TRBV19	TGTGCCAGTAGTCGACAGAACCATTCACCCCTCCACTTT	CASSRQNHSPLHF
.	TRBJ1-1	.	TRBV4-1	TGCGCCAGCAGCCAAGGGCACAACACTGAAGCTTTCTTT	CASSQGHNTEAFF
.	TRBJ2-3	TRBD1	TRBV7-6	TGTGCCAGCAGCTTCCTGACAGGGATAAACACAGATACGCAGTATTTT	CASSFLTGINTDTQYF
.	TRBJ1-2	.	TRBV2	TGTGCCAGCAGTGAAGGGAGGAACTATGGCTACACCTTC	CASSEGRNYGYTF
.	TRBJ1-5	TRBD1	TRBV27	TGTGCCAGCAGCCGCAGTACAGGGGTCGGGAATCAGCCCCAGCATTTT	CASSRSTGVGNQPQHF
.	TRBJ1-5	.	TRBV3-1/TRBV3-2	TGTGCCAGCAGCAACATGGATCAGCCCCAGCATTTT	CASSNMDQPQHF
.	TRBJ1-5	.	TRBV28	TGTGCCAGCAGTTTACTCGTCGTGGCAGGCAATCAGCCCCAGCATTTT	CASSLLVVAGNQPQHF
.	TRBJ1-4	.	TRBV28	TGTGCCAGCAGTCCCCGCACCTACCTACAGAATGAAAAACTGTTTTTT	CASSPRTYLQNEKLFF
.	TRBJ1-1	TRBD1	TRBV30	TGTGCCGGAGACAGGGGGGAAACTGAAGCTTTCTTT	CAGDRGETEAFF